This TCR beta chain stems from a study of vaccination effects on CD4 cells after COVID-19. Study-level information: It was with around 9.9 IU/ml IL-2 and around 10 ug/ml peptides that 1.8 million or so PBMC per well were cultured.

TCRdb's table, derived via immunoSEQ multiplex PCR, lists solely in-frame clones and lacks some. The data show 25,000 to 35,000 clones, 70% to 80% seen once. The culture ran for roughly 10 days before CD4+ T cells were isolated. Vaccinated recipients, who were negative for nucleocapsid antibodies, had no history of SARS-CoV-2 infection. It was on days 3 and 7 that half the medium was replaced with IL-2 medium. As to this clone: Its antigen is as yet unknown.

The sample here was CD4+ T cells from PBMCs cultured without peptide, taken before COVID-19 vaccination. The receptor comes from a human donor who received a COVID-19 vaccine.

The DNA of the CDR3 is TGTGCCAGCAGTTTCATCGGACAAAGCACAGATACGCAGTATTTT. Its translation: CASSFIGQSTDTQYF. J is TRBJ2-3 and V is TRBV27, with D possibly being TRBD1 (5 bases). V was shortened by 3 bases and J by 0 bases, with 10 bases between the two germline ends. CDR3 length: 15 amino acids. From germline, CDR1 is MNHEY and CDR2 SMNVEV (reference sequence).